These 32 T cell receptor beta chains originate from one sample sequenced in a study of T cells in Graves' hyperthyroidism and ophthalmopathy. Amplification yielded TCR beta CDR3 regions, with RNA transcripts as the source. An initial round of RT-PCR targeting the TCR CDR3 relied on the HTBI primer set. TCRdb reprocessed the multiplex PCR reads with MiXCR, giving one entry per CDR3 protein. The table has over 250,000 distinct CDR3 sequences, roughly 15% seen once; the top ten hold almost 35%. The source material was blood. Source of these receptors: a woman aged 40-49 years with Graves' ophthalmopathy.

This clonotype was picked up many times. J is TRBJ1-1 and V is TRBV27, with no clear D. The germline V and J ends were trimmed by 8 bases and 4 bases, with 26 bases remaining between them. The CDR3 length is 17 residues. The germline CDR1 and CDR2 sequences are MNHEY and SMNVEV (reference sequence). The CDR3 DNA reads TGTGCCAGCCTCCGCCGGCGGGGAGAGCTTTTAAGCACTGAAGCTTTCTTT. This gives the protein CASLRRRGELLSTEAFF.

The chain links TRBV20-1 to TRBJ2-1; D is possibly TRBD2 (6 bases). V gave up 6 bases and J gave up 8 bases, with 11 bases separating them. This CDR3 is built from 11 residues. Germline V lookup: CDR1 DFQATT, CDR2 SNEGSKA (reference sequence). The CDR3 sequence is CSANRLDEQFF. CDR3 in DNA: TGCAGTGCCAATCGACTAGATGAGCAGTTCTTC.

This clonotype was observed a few times. This rearrangement joins TRBV20-1 to TRBJ2-1, with D perhaps being TRBD1 or TRBD2 (6 bases each). V lost 6 bases and J lost 4, with 13 bases in between. This CDR3 contains 13 residues. Germline values: CDR1 DFQATT, CDR2 SNEGSKA (reference sequence). The CDR3 region is CSARGQTYNEQFF. The DNA for the CDR3 is TGCAGTGCGCGGGGACAAACTTACAATGAGCAGTTCTTC.

The chain uses TRBV6-1 and TRBJ2-6; D tentatively fits TRBD1 or TRBD2 (6 bases each). V was clipped by 1 base and J by 0 bases, with 16 bases between them. The CDR3 sequence is 19 residues long. The germline CDR1 and CDR2 sequences are MNHNS and SASEGT. The chain's CDR3 is CASSEEGGRASSGANVLTF. CDR3 bases: TGTGCCAGCAGTGAAGAGGGGGGCAGGGCAAGCTCTGGGGCCAACGTCCTGACTTTC.

This rearrangement joins TRBV12-3 or TRBV12-4 to TRBJ1-4; D gene ambiguous. There are 14 residues in the CDR3. V was clipped by 7 bases and J by 3 bases, with 12 bases between them. This chain's CDR3 is CASNPRGANEKLFF. The CDR3 coding sequence is TGTGCCAGCAATCCCAGAGGTGCTAATGAAAAACTGTTTTTT.

As concerns this clonotype: A much larger clone differs by one base, so this may be a read error. The conserved phenylalanine or tryptophan normally closing the CDR3 is absent here, so this likely arose from a read error. J is TRBJ2-7 and V is TRBV28, with a possible D match to TRBD1 (6 bases). Germline V gene lookup returns CDR1 MDHEN and CDR2 SYDVKM. Trimming took 6 bases from V and 2 from J, leaving 14 bases between them. CDR3 size: 14 residues. The CDR3 region is CASRKGHTTYEQYL. Written as DNA, the CDR3 is TGTGCCAGCAGAAAGGGACATACGACCTACGAGCAGTACCTC.

At least ten counts were recorded for this clonotype. The chain couples TRBV28 to TRBJ1-6; maybe TRBD1 (6 bases). Trimming took 4 bases from V and 10 from J, leaving 14 bases between them. The CDR3 has 14 residues. Germline-derived CDR1 and CDR2 are MDHEN and SYDVKM. The CDR3 sequence: CASSSTGKRSPLHF. CDR3 in DNA: TGTGCCAGCAGTTCCACAGGGAAGAGATCACCCCTCCACTTT.

Many counts were recorded for this clonotype. The rearrangement joins TRBV2 to TRBJ1-1; D unresolved. This CDR3 is built from 13 residues. The V and J ends lost 5 bases and 3 bases respectively, with 10 bases between them. Germline CDR1 SNHLY, CDR2 FYNNEI. For the CDR3, the DNA is TGTGCCAGCAGTAAACAGAGGGACACTGAAGCTTTCTTT. It is translated as CASSKQRDTEAFF.

This clonotype has at least ten counts. The chain couples TRBV10-2 to TRBJ2-1, with D unresolved. Germline V gene sequence: CDR1 WSHSY, CDR2 SAAADI. Trimming took off 4 bases at V and 5 bases at J, with 9 bases between the two ends. The CDR3 has 13 amino acids. The CDR3 sequence is CASSGNRDNEQFF. As DNA, the CDR3 is TGCGCCAGCAGTGGAAATAGAGACAATGAGCAGTTCTTC.

The chain combines TRBV18 with TRBJ1-5, with 9 bases fitting TRBD1. After removal of 0 bases from V and 10 bases from J, the junction contained 4 bases not matched to a gene. The length of the CDR3 is 14 residues. Germline CDR1 reads KGHSH; CDR2 reads LQKENI. CDR3: CASSPPGTGTPQHF. The CDR3 nucleotides read TGTGCCAGCTCACCACCCGGGACAGGGACCCCCCAGCATTTT.

This clonotype came up many times. The CDR3 loop is CAISESGKYEQFF. In DNA, the CDR3 is TGTGCCATCAGTGAATCTGGGAAATATGAGCAGTTCTTC. The chain links TRBV10-3 to TRBJ2-1, with no clear D. The CDR3 has 13 amino acids. Trimming stripped 3 bases from V and 8 bases from J, with 11 bases between. Germline assignment: CDR1 ENHRY and CDR2 SYGVKD.

This clonotype was observed a handful of times. The chain joins TRBV5-4 to TRBJ2-2; 10 bases fit TRBD2. The trim removed 4 bases at V and 5 bases at J, leaving 8 bases unmatched. Per germline, CDR1 SGHNT and CDR2 YYREEE (reference sequence). This CDR3 spans 16 amino acids. The CDR3 sequence: CASSKPGLALTGELFF. Here the CDR3 DNA reads TGTGCCAGCAGCAAGCCGGGACTAGCGCTTACCGGGGAGCTGTTTTTT.

The rearrangement joins TRBV5-4 to TRBJ1-2; D remains ambiguous. V lost 4 bases and J 6 bases, leaving 19 bases between the germline ends. CDR1 is SGHNT and CDR2 is YYREEE in the germline V gene (reference sequence). CDR3 size: 15 residues. CDR3 sequence: CASSPQTSEWDGYTF. Here the CDR3 DNA reads TGTGCCAGCAGCCCCCAGACTTCGGAATGGGATGGCTACACCTTC. The full variable domain, its missing parts supplied by reference TRBV5-4 and TRBJ1-2, is ETGVTQSPTHLIKTRGQQVTLRCSSQSGHNTVSWYQQALGQGPQFIFQYYREEENGRGNFPPRFSGLQFPNYSSELNVNALELDDSALYLCASSPQTSEWDGYTFGSGTRLTVV.

The sample holds many counts of this clonotype. The rearrangement uses TRBV19 and TRBJ2-2; possibly TRBD1 for D (6 bases). V was pared by 5 bases and J by 6 bases, with 13 bases between. Germline values: CDR1 LNHDA, CDR2 SQIVND (reference sequence). This CDR3 has 14 residues. The CDR3 region is CASSVFNRAGELFF. The DNA of the CDR3 is TGTGCCAGTAGTGTCTTTAACAGGGCCGGGGAGCTGTTTTTT.

At least ten counts were recorded for this clonotype. This chain uses TRBV12-3 or TRBV12-4 with TRBJ2-2, with D possibly called TRBD1 or TRBD2 (5 bases each). The CDR3 extends over 16 amino acids. Deletions cut 3 bases from V and 5 bases from J, with 16 bases between. The CDR3 protein is CASSFIGSGQTGELFF. The CDR3 bases are TGTGCCAGCAGTTTCATAGGGTCGGGGCAAACCGGGGAGCTGTTTTTT.

As for this clonotype: One end of the junction fails to match germline, which may point to a read error. The chain is built from TRBV12-3 or TRBV12-4 and TRBJ1-2; 7 bases agree with TRBD1. This CDR3 has 13 residues. The CDR3 spells CASSPQGNDGYIF. The CDR3 DNA sequence: TGTGCCAGCAGTCCACAGGGGAATGATGGCTACATCTTC.

The V gene is TRBV6-1, the J gene TRBJ2-4, with 9 bases identical to TRBD2. The junction had 9 bases not matched to a gene; V was cut back by 6 bases and J by 6 bases. The germline V gene has CDR1 MNHNS and CDR2 SASEGT. The CDR3 is 15 amino acids. The DNA for the CDR3 is TGTGCCAGCAGGGCGGGAGGGACCGGGGCAAACATTCAGTACTTC. This codes for CASRAGGTGANIQYF.

This clonotype was detected many times. V usage is TRBV24-1 and J usage is TRBJ2-5; possibly TRBD1 for D (5 bases). V was pared by 4 bases and J by 6 bases, with 11 bases between. CDR1 KGHDR and CDR2 SFDVKD come from the germline V gene. This CDR3 contains 13 residues. CDR3 nucleotide sequence: TGTGCCACCAGTGAAGACAGCCTCAAGACCCAGTACTTC. Translation gives CATSEDSLKTQYF.

Ten or more counts support this clonotype. The J gene is TRBJ1-2, the V gene TRBV6-1, with a weak D call TRBD1 (5 bases). The V gene's germline CDR1 is MNHNS and CDR2 SASEGT. The CDR3 loop spans 16 amino acids. V lost 6 bases and J lost 5, with 22 bases in between. CDR3 DNA sequence: TGTGCCAGCAGCGCCGACACCCTAAGGACAAGTTATGGCTACACCTTC. It is translated as CASSADTLRTSYGYTF.

This clonotype was recorded many times. V usage is TRBV5-5 and J usage is TRBJ2-1; TRBD2 might be the D (7 bases). The CDR3 is 16 residues long. Germline loops: CDR1 SGHKS, CDR2 YYEKEE (reference sequence). Trimming removed 4 bases from V and 1 base from J, with 15 bases in between. The CDR3 bases are TGTGCCAGCAGCAGGGGGGGCGGGGGTTCCTACAATGAGCAGTTCTTC. As protein: CASSRGGGGSYNEQFF.

This clonotype was counted between two and nine times. The chain has TRBV5-1 and TRBJ2-7; the D call may be TRBD1 or TRBD2 (5 bases each). Germline V gives CDR1 SGHRS, CDR2 YFSETQ. Trimming cost V 7 bases and J 3 bases, with 17 bases left between them. CDR3 length: 14 residues. The CDR3 reads CASAGRDPGYEQYF. The CDR3 region has the DNA TGCGCCAGCGCCGGAAGGGACCCAGGCTACGAGCAGTACTTC. The variable domain in full, completed from reference TRBV5-1 and TRBJ2-7, reads KAGVTQTPRYLIKTRGQQVTLSCSPISGHRSVSWYQQTPGQGLQFLFEYFSETQRNKGNFPGRFSGRQFSNSRSEMNVSTLELGDSALYLCASAGRDPGYEQYFGPGTRLTVT.

This clonotype was recorded at least ten times. The chain is built from TRBV12-3 or TRBV12-4 and TRBJ2-1, with TRBD2 matching 13 bases. J was trimmed by 8 bases and V by 6 bases; bases with no gene match: 7. CDR3 length equals 15 residues. The CDR3 loop reads CASRLAGGPSHEQFF. The CDR3 bases are TGTGCCAGCAGACTAGCGGGAGGGCCCTCCCATGAGCAGTTCTTC.

This clonotype was recorded many times. The chain uses TRBV6-6 and TRBJ2-7; TRBD1 matches at 8 bases. The V and J ends lost 2 bases and 6 bases, in that order; junction bases with no gene match: 6. Germline assignment: CDR1 MNHNY and CDR2 SVGAGI (reference sequence). CDR3 length equals 14 residues. The CDR3 region is CASSYDRGRVEQYF. CDR3 nucleotides: TGTGCCAGCAGTTACGACAGGGGAAGGGTCGAGCAGTACTTC.

This clonotype was recorded many times. The chain employs TRBV19 and TRBJ2-1; no clear D. This CDR3 has 16 amino acids. Germline V lookup: CDR1 LNHDA, CDR2 SQIVND (reference sequence). The V gene lost 6 bases and the J gene lost 4 bases, with 19 bases spanning the gap. The CDR3 region has the DNA TGTGCCAGTAGCCCCTCCCATGCTGGTACGTACAATGAGCAGTTCTTC. Protein sequence: CASSPSHAGTYNEQFF.

This clonotype was picked up many times. The J gene is TRBJ2-2, the V gene TRBV27; D not certain. Trimming removed 5 bases at V and 2 bases at J, with 12 bases between. The CDR3 contains 15 residues. Germline V gene data show CDR1 as MNHEY and CDR2 as SMNVEV (reference sequence). CDR3 DNA: TGTGCCAGCAGTCTCCTGTGGGGAAACACCGGGGAGCTGTTTTTT. It translates to CASSLLWGNTGELFF.

This clonotype has a handful of counts. The chain combines TRBV5-1 with TRBJ2-7, with D perhaps TRBD1 or TRBD2 (6 bases each). The CDR3 contains 15 residues. Germline assignment: CDR1 SGHRS and CDR2 YFSETQ. The germline V and J ends were trimmed by 1 base and 5 bases, with 16 bases remaining between them. In DNA, the CDR3 is TGCGCCAGCAGCTTGATTCAGGGGACTGGCAACGAGCAGTACTTC. Translation: CASSLIQGTGNEQYF.

The chain recombines TRBV5-1 with TRBJ2-2; no reliable D call. Germline assignment: CDR1 SGHRS and CDR2 YFSETQ. The CDR3 totals 15 residues. V was shortened by 0 bases and J by 2 bases, with 8 bases between the two germline ends. For the CDR3, the DNA is TGCGCCAGCAGCTTGGATGGGATAAACACCGGGGAGCTGTTTTTT. Its translation: CASSLDGINTGELFF.

Only a few counts were recorded for this clonotype. The rearrangement links TRBV4-1 to TRBJ2-1, with TRBD2 matching over 7 bases. The V segment lost 11 bases and the J segment 4 bases; nucleotides outside the gene matches: 17. This CDR3 is 16 amino acids long. Germline V lookup: CDR1 MGHRA, CDR2 YSYEKL. The CDR3 nucleotides are TGCGCCTGTCGGGGAGTTGGCGGGAGTGGATACAATGAGCAGTTCTTC. It codes for CACRGVGGSGYNEQFF.

The chain links TRBV5-1 to TRBJ2-7; D not certain. Trimming left V 0 bases short and J 1 base short, with 20 bases between. The CDR3 runs to 18 residues. The germline CDR1 and CDR2 sequences are SGHRS and YFSETQ. CDR3 DNA sequence: TGCGCCAGCAGCTTGGCCCCCCTGAGGTCCTACCCTTCCTACGAGCAGTACTTC. Translation: CASSLAPLRSYPSYEQYF.

This clonotype showed up many times. The genes are TRBV20-1 and TRBJ2-5; TRBD2 agrees at 7 bases. This CDR3 spans 13 amino acids. Germline-derived CDR1 and CDR2 are DFQATT and SNEGSKA (reference sequence). V lost 5 bases, J lost 5 bases, and 8 bases stayed unmatched. The CDR3 sequence is CSAPLAVGETQYF. The CDR3 region has the DNA TGCAGTGCTCCTCTAGCGGTGGGGGAGACCCAGTACTTC.

Many counts were recorded for this clonotype. V and J are TRBV15 and TRBJ2-5; D gene unclear. Germline assignment: CDR1 LNHNV and CDR2 YYDKDF (reference sequence). The length of the CDR3 is 15 residues. Trimming cost V 0 bases and J 5 bases, with 13 bases left between them. CDR3 bases: TGTGCCACCAGCAGAGATCCTGGATCTTGGGAGACCCAGTACTTC. Translated: CATSRDPGSWETQYF.

This clonotype was counted at least ten times. The chain uses TRBV11-2 and TRBJ1-6, with a weak D call TRBD1 (5 bases). Germline values: CDR1 SGHAT, CDR2 FQNNGV. This CDR3 contains 14 residues. V dropped 2 bases and J dropped 9 bases, with 11 bases sitting between them. As DNA, the CDR3 is TGTGCCAGCAGCTTAAAGCCGGGGGGTTCACCCCTCCACTTT. Its protein is CASSLKPGGSPLHF.